This T cell receptor (beta chain) was recovered during a study of T-cell reconstitution after alpha-beta-depleted transplantation in children. TCRbeta library preparation incorporated unique molecular identifiers. One entry per CDR3 protein, called by TCRdb with MiXCR from the PCR reads. The sample records roughly 500,000 distinct CDR3 sequences, about 12% being singletons. Germline CDR1 is SEHNR and CDR2 is FQNEAQ (reference sequence). Losses at the gene ends were 8 bases for V and 7 bases for J; bases not matched to a gene: 7. This CDR3 is built from 13 residues. The genes are TRBV7-9 and TRBJ2-2; TRBD2 agrees at 7 bases. The sequences come from PBMCs from the stem cell graft donor, collected from the stem cell graft. The TCR sequence derives from a human donor who donated a stem cell graft to a child with combined immunodeficiency. DNA for the CDR3: TGTGCCAGCCAACTAGCGCGGAACGGGGAGCTGTTTTTT. It encodes CASQLARNGELFF.